These T cell receptor beta chains were read from a single sample in a study of cytomegalovirus exposure and HLA in healthy donors. Method: immunoSEQ multiplex PCR; TCRdb's copy keeps in-frame clones and lacks some. The table shows over 200,000 clones, with 75% to 90% occurring only once. Input material: PBMCs. These receptors were taken from a woman aged 18 to 35 in good health and CMV-seronegative. Each CDR3 is given with its conserved first and last residue. A D gene is named only where the DNA matches it firmly. The size of a clone is reported for some rows only, either as once, few or many, or as a class for expanded clones.

TRBV7-3,-,TRBJ2-5,few,CASSLFRGNQETQYF,TGTGCCAGCAGCTTATTCAGGGGAAACCAAGAGACCCAGTACTTC
TRBV2,-,TRBJ1-5,once,CASTLLVYQPQHF,TGTGCCAGCACCCTACTCGTATATCAGCCCCAGCATTTT
TRBV2,TRBD1,TRBJ1-2,-,CASRGQDRNGYTF,TGTGCCAGCAGAGGACAGGACAGGAACGGCTACACCTTC
TRBV5-1,TRBD2,TRBJ2-1,few,CASSRGVSYNEQFF,TGCGCCAGCAGTCGGGGGGTCTCCTACAATGAGCAGTTCTTC
TRBV6-5,-,TRBJ1-6,-,CASRDSFASPLHF,TGTGCCAGCAGGGACAGCTTCGCTTCACCCCTCCACTTT
TRBV9,-,TRBJ1-3,-,CASSSSDSSGNTIYF,TGTGCCAGCAGCTCTTCGGACAGCTCTGGAAACACCATATATTTT
TRBV25-1,-,TRBJ1-4,-,CATNEGNEKLFF,TGTGCCACAAATGAGGGGAATGAAAAACTGTTTTTT
TRBV28,-,TRBJ2-5,many,CASSLNGETQYF,TGTGCCAGCAGTCTCAATGGGGAGACCCAGTACTTC
TRBV13,TRBD1,TRBJ1-1,-,CASSLDPTGGNTEAFF,TGTGCCAGCAGCTTAGACCCAACAGGGGGGAACACTGAAGCTTTCTTT
TRBV5-1,-,TRBJ2-3,-,CASSEVVITDTQYF,TGCGCCAGCAGCGAGGTGGTTATCACAGATACGCAGTATTTT
TRBV7-7,-,TRBJ2-7,-,CASSSRVGAYEQYF,TGTGCCAGCAGCTCCCGGGTGGGGGCCTACGAGCAGTACTTC
TRBV6-5,-,TRBJ1-1,-,CASSSHTEAFF,TGTGCCAGCAGTTCCCATACTGAAGCTTTCTTT
TRBV7-9,-,TRBJ1-2,few,CASSSMGWGGYTF,TGTGCCAGCAGCTCCATGGGTTGGGGTGGCTACACCTTC
TRBV14,-,TRBJ1-1,-,CASSHQGYTEAFF,TGTGCCAGCAGCCACCAGGGTTACACTGAAGCTTTCTTT
TRBV2,TRBD1,TRBJ2-7,-,CASSWTGQGGEQYF,TGTGCCAGCAGCTGGACAGGGCAGGGAGGCGAGCAGTACTTC
TRBV11-1,-,TRBJ1-1,-,CASSLGGTAEKAFF,TGTGCCAGCAGCTTAGGAGGGACGGCAGAAAAAGCTTTCTTT
TRBV11-2,-,TRBJ1-4,-,CASSFLGQTNEKLFF,TGTGCCAGCAGCTTTTTGGGCCAGACTAATGAAAAACTGTTTTTT
TRBV5-1,-,TRBJ2-2,-,CASSLVLGSGELFF,TGCGCCAGCAGCTTGGTGCTCGGGTCCGGGGAGCTGTTTTTT
TRBV5-1,-,TRBJ2-1,-,CASSPWGPPRDEQFF,TGCGCCAGCAGCCCTTGGGGCCCCCCGAGGGATGAGCAGTTCTTC
TRBV7-2,TRBD2,TRBJ2-5,-,CASSSRTSGSLETQYF,TGTGCCAGCAGCTCTCGGACTAGCGGGAGTCTGGAGACCCAGTACTTC
TRBV27,-,TRBJ1-5,-,CASSPSSNQPQHF,TGTGCCAGCAGTCCGAGTAGCAATCAGCCCCAGCATTTT
TRBV10-3,-,TRBJ1-5,-,CAISESVSEQPQHF,TGTGCCATCAGTGAGAGTGTCAGCGAGCAGCCCCAGCATTTT
TRBV27,-,TRBJ2-7,-,CASSLTPGGAQREQYF,TGTGCCAGCAGTCTAACCCCCGGCGGGGCCCAGAGGGAGCAGTACTTC
TRBV6-6,-,TRBJ2-1,-,CASSYSGDEQFF,TGTGCCAGCAGTTACTCTGGGGATGAGCAGTTCTTC
TRBV27,-,TRBJ2-1,-,CATGQTTFNEQFF,TGTGCCACAGGACAGACCACTTTCAATGAGCAGTTCTTC
TRBV7-8,-,TRBJ1-5,-,CASSWGGSSYSNQPQHF,TGTGCCAGCAGCTGGGGGGGCAGCTCTTATAGCAATCAGCCCCAGCATTTT
TRBV5-1,-,TRBJ1-1,-,CASSYEGPGGTEAFF,TGCGCCAGCAGCTACGAGGGACCGGGGGGCACTGAAGCTTTCTTT